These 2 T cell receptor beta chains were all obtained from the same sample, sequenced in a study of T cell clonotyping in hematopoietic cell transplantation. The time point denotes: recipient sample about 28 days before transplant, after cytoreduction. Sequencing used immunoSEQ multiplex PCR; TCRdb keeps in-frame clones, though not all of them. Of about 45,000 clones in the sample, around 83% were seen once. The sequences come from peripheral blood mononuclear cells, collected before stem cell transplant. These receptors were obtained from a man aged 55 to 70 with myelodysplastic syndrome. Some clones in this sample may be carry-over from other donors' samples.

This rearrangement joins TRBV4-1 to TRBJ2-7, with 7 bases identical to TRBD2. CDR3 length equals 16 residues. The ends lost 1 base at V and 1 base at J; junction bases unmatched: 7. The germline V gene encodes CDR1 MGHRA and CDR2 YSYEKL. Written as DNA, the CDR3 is TGCGCCAGCAGCCAAGGGGGAGGGCGAGGGTCCTACGAGCAGTACTTC. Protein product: CASSQGGGRGSYEQYF.

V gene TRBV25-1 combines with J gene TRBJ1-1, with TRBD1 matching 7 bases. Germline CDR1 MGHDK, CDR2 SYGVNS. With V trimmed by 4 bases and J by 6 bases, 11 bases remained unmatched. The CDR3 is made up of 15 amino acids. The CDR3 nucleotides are TGTGCCAGCAGTGTCCCCGGAGGGGGCATCGCTGAAGCTTTCTTT. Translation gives CASSVPGGGIAEAFF.